One sample yielded the 12 T cell receptor beta chains listed below, sequenced in a study of shared clonotypes between healthy human individuals. TCRdb keeps only in-frame clones here, not all; method: immunoSEQ multiplex PCR. The sample records about 79,000 clones, under 65% being singletons. Material for sequencing was memory CD8+ T cells sorted from blood. Subset defined: CD45RO+ cells pooled with CCR7-negative TemRA cells. Receptors originate from a man aged 30 to 45 in good health.

CDR3 nucleotides: TGTGCCAGTAGTACCAGCGGGGGTTCCTACGAGCAGTACTTC. Translated, it gives CASSTSGGSYEQYF. J is TRBJ2-7 and V is TRBV19, with 8 bases aligning to TRBD2. With 4 bases clipped from V and 1 base from J, the junction kept 3 bases outside the gene matches. The CDR3 loop spans 14 amino acids. From germline, CDR1 is LNHDA and CDR2 SQIVND (reference sequence). The whole variable domain, remainder taken from reference TRBV19 and TRBJ2-7, is DGGITQSPKYLFRKEGQNVTLSCEQNLNHDAMYWYRQDPGQGLRLIYYSQIVNDFQKGDIAEGYSVSREKKESFPLTVTSAQKNPTAFYLCASSTSGGSYEQYFGPGTRLTVT.

The chain combines TRBV11-2 with TRBJ2-3; a weak D match, TRBD2 (5 bases). The CDR3 has 15 residues. Germline CDR1 SGHAT, CDR2 FQNNGV. V was trimmed by 3 bases and J by 2 bases, leaving 12 bases between them. The CDR3 DNA is TGTGCCAGCAGCTTCGGCGGGCCTTTCACAGATACGCAGTATTTT. Its protein product is CASSFGGPFTDTQYF.

The J gene is TRBJ2-3, the V gene TRBV9; tentatively, D is TRBD2 (5 bases). The CDR3 has 14 residues. The germline V gene encodes CDR1 SGDLS and CDR2 YYNGEE. Trimming left V 2 bases short and J 6 bases short, with 13 bases between. The CDR3 sequence: CASSVDRTVDTQYF. CDR3 in DNA: TGTGCCAGCAGCGTCGACCGGACTGTGGATACGCAGTATTTT.

This clone was counted a few times. The rearrangement uses TRBV28 and TRBJ2-5; TRBD1 is a possible D gene (6 bases). The CDR3 has 14 residues. The V gene lost 4 bases and the J gene lost 4 bases, with 13 bases spanning the gap. Germline V CDR1 and CDR2: MDHEN, SYDVKM. CDR3 coding DNA: TGTGCCAGCAGTTCCTACCAGGGGCCAGAGACCCAGTACTTC. This gives the protein CASSSYQGPETQYF.

The table lists this clone with a few counts. This rearrangement joins TRBV11-1 to TRBJ2-1; D gene uncertain. CDR1 SGHAT and CDR2 FQDESV come from the germline V gene (reference sequence). V dropped 3 bases and J dropped 6 bases, with 18 bases sitting between them. There are 16 residues in the CDR3. CDR3 protein: CASSLGYARSGNEQFF. The CDR3 bases are TGTGCCAGCAGCTTGGGGTACGCCAGGTCTGGCAATGAGCAGTTCTTC.

The chain couples TRBV7-9 to TRBJ2-1; a weak D match, TRBD2 (6 bases). This CDR3 comprises 15 residues. The V gene's germline CDR1 is SEHNR and CDR2 FQNEAQ (reference sequence). V was trimmed by 0 bases and J by 2 bases, leaving 8 bases between them. The CDR3 DNA reads as TGTGCCAGCAGCTTAGCGACGGGAGCCTACAATGAGCAGTTCTTC. Protein: CASSLATGAYNEQFF.

This chain connects TRBV4-3 to TRBJ2-7, with D possibly being TRBD2 (5 bases). CDR1 and CDR2 (germline): LGHNA, YSLEER. The V end lost 4 bases, the J end lost 1 base, and 11 bases lay between the germline ends. The CDR3 extends over 14 amino acids. Here the CDR3 reads CASSLGGRSYEQYF. The CDR3 nucleotides read TGCGCCAGCAGCCTAGGAGGTCGATCCTACGAGCAGTACTTC.

This clone has just a few counts. This chain uses TRBV12-2 with TRBJ2-5; the table's D call, TRBD2, has no DNA check behind it. TRBV12-2 is shown as a pseudogene. This CDR3 has 13 residues. The CDR3 here is CASSRSAQETQYF. The CDR3 coding sequence is TGTGCAAGTTCACGGAGCGCCCAAGAGACCCAGTACTTC.

A few counts support this clone. The chain carries TRBV4-1 and TRBJ2-7; D call uncertain. Between the trimmed V and J ends, which lost 4 bases and 0 bases, there was a span of 7 bases. CDR1 and CDR2 (germline): MGHRA, YSYEKL. The CDR3 spans 13 residues. CDR3 bases: TGCGCCAGCAGCCCCAGCGACTCCTACGAGCAGTACTTC. Amino acid sequence: CASSPSDSYEQYF.

The chain links TRBV6-5 to TRBJ2-7; D may correspond to TRBD1 or TRBD2 (5 bases each). Germline CDR1 MNHEY, CDR2 SVGAGI. V lost 6 bases and J 4 bases, leaving 19 bases between the germline ends. The length of the CDR3 is 15 residues. The CDR3 nucleotides read TGTGCCAGCAGGAGAACCGAGGGGCTTGGGTACGAGCAGTACTTC. Its translation is CASRRTEGLGYEQYF.

The table lists this clone with a few counts. The chain joins TRBV6-5 to TRBJ2-2; 8 bases are shared with TRBD1. Germline V gives CDR1 MNHEY, CDR2 SVGAGI. J gave up 4 bases and V 2 bases, and 6 bases lay outside the gene matches. The CDR3 contains 16 residues. CDR3 region: CASSYGRGQGTGELFF. DNA for the CDR3: TGTGCCAGCAGTTACGGCAGGGGGCAAGGCACCGGGGAGCTGTTTTTT.

The chain employs TRBV6-1 and TRBJ2-7; unclear D gene. The germline V gene has CDR1 MNHNS and CDR2 SASEGT. Trimming took off 4 bases at V and 3 bases at J, with 7 bases between the two ends. This CDR3 has 12 amino acids. This CDR3 is CASSVRSYEQYF. CDR3 bases: TGTGCCAGCAGTGTGCGTAGCTACGAGCAGTACTTC.